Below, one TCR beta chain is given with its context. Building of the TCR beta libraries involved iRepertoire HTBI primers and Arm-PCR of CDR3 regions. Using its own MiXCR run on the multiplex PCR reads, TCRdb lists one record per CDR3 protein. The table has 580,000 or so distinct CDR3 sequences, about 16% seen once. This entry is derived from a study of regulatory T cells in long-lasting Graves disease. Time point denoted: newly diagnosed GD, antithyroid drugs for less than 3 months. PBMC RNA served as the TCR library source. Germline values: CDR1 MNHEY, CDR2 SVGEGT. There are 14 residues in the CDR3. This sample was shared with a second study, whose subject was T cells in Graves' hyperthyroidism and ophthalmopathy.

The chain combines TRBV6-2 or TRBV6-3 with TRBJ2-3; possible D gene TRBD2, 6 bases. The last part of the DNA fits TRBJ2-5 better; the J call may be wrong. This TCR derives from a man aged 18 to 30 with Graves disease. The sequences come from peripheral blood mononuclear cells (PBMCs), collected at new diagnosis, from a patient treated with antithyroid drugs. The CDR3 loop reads CASSGSLSREAQYF. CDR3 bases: TGTGCCAGCAGCGGGAGTCTTAGTAGGGAGGCCCAGTACTTC.